A single sample is the source of the 11 T cell receptor beta chains below, sequenced in a study of radiation and T cells in renal cell carcinoma. Time point indicated: blood 2 weeks post-SBRT. The treatment denotes: 15 Gy SBRT to primary tumor, nephrectomy 4 weeks later. Libraries were prepared by immunoSEQ multiplex PCR; TCRdb keeps only in-frame clonotypes and omits some of them. The table shows roughly 120,000 clones, with about 81% occurring only once. Sequencing used blood, obtained from a patient whose treatment included radiotherapy and nephrectomy. The receptor set was obtained from a woman aged 60-70 years with renal cell carcinoma.

V usage is TRBV18 and J usage is TRBJ2-1; 10 positions agree with TRBD1. The germline V gene has CDR1 KGHSH and CDR2 LQKENI. V lost 3 bases to trimming and J lost 7 bases; unmatched junction nucleotides: 6. The CDR3 loop spans 15 amino acids. The CDR3 region is CASSPTGTGVNEQFF. The DNA of the CDR3 is TGTGCCAGCTCACCGACCGGGACAGGGGTGAATGAGCAGTTCTTC.

This clone turned up a few times. The chain uses TRBV29-1 and TRBJ1-5; possibly TRBD1 for D (6 bases). This CDR3 is 13 amino acids long. Germline CDR1 reads SQVTM; CDR2 reads ANQGSEA. Trimming removed 4 bases from V and 2 bases from J, with 9 bases in between. The CDR3 region is CSVGSGGNQPQHF. In DNA, the CDR3 is TGCAGCGTTGGATCAGGGGGCAATCAGCCCCAGCATTTT.

CDR3 protein: CASSHRGLSETQYF. In DNA form, the CDR3 reads TGTGCCAGCAGTCACAGGGGTTTATCTGAGACCCAGTACTTC. The chain links TRBV27 to TRBJ2-5, with 7 positions matching TRBD1. This CDR3 has 14 residues. J gave up 5 bases and V 5 bases, and 8 bases lay outside the gene matches. CDR1 and CDR2 from the germline V gene are MNHEY and SMNVEV (reference sequence).

This clone was recorded only once. V is TRBV5-8 and J is TRBJ2-1, with no clear D. The germline CDR1 and CDR2 sequences are SGHTS and YDEGEE. The CDR3 sequence is 15 residues long. Trimming stripped 4 bases from V and 0 bases from J, with 11 bases between. This CDR3 is CASSPLMISYNEQFF. CDR3 DNA sequence: TGTGCCAGCAGCCCACTAATGATCTCCTACAATGAGCAGTTCTTC.

The rearrangement uses TRBV10-3 and TRBJ1-1; no clear D. V dropped 3 bases and J dropped 4 bases, with 6 bases sitting between them. The CDR3 spans 12 residues. Germline CDR1 reads ENHRY; CDR2 reads SYGVKD. The CDR3 nucleotides are TGTGCCATCAGTGAAGGAGGCACTGAAGCTTTCTTT. Its protein is CAISEGGTEAFF.

The chain couples TRBV4-2 to TRBJ2-3, with D perhaps assigned TRBD1 or TRBD2 (5 bases each). Germline V CDR1 and CDR2: LGHNA, YNFKEQ. This CDR3 is built from 17 residues. V lost 1 base to trimming and J lost 4 bases, with 18 bases between them. CDR3 residues: CASSQALSNRGADTQYF. In nucleotides, the CDR3 is TGTGCCAGCAGCCAAGCCCTATCAAATCGAGGGGCAGATACGCAGTATTTT.

The chain links TRBV6-1 to TRBJ2-7, with D maybe TRBD2 (5 bases). Deletions cut 2 bases from V and 5 bases from J, with 10 bases between. CDR3 size: 13 residues. Germline V gene lookup returns CDR1 MNHNS and CDR2 SASEGT. CDR3 DNA sequence: TGTGCCAGCAGTGAAAGAACGGGGAACGAGCAGTACTTC. It yields the protein CASSERTGNEQYF.

This clone has just one count. The V gene is TRBV6-1, the J gene TRBJ1-4, with D possibly being TRBD1 (6 bases). CDR3 length: 14 amino acids. Germline loops: CDR1 MNHNS, CDR2 SASEGT. Deletions cut 11 bases from V and 6 bases from J, with 19 bases between. The CDR3 region is CAVDLGGGYEKLFF. The CDR3 bases are TGTGCCGTTGATCTAGGGGGAGGTTATGAAAAACTGTTTTTT.

This chain joins TRBV4-1 and TRBJ1-5, with 7 bases identical to TRBD1. The CDR3 totals 14 residues. CDR1 is MGHRA, CDR2 YSYEKL, per germline. Trimming cost V 2 bases and J 6 bases; bases outside gene matches: 4. CDR3 loop: CASSQTGVTQPQHF. In DNA form, the CDR3 reads TGCGCCAGCAGCCAAACAGGGGTTACTCAGCCCCAGCATTTT.

The chain employs TRBV7-3 and TRBJ1-1; unclear D gene. Germline assignment: CDR1 SGHTA and CDR2 FQGTGA. Between the trimmed V and J ends, which lost 1 base and 0 bases, there was a span of 9 bases. The CDR3 is 15 residues long. CDR3 DNA sequence: TGTGCCAGCAGCTTAAGGACGGGGTTGAACACTGAAGCTTTCTTT. Its protein product is CASSLRTGLNTEAFF.

The chain has TRBV6-5 and TRBJ1-2; TRBD1 matches 9 bases. Germline CDR1 reads MNHEY; CDR2 reads SVGAGI. This CDR3 has 13 amino acids. The ends lost 6 bases at V and 8 bases at J; junction bases unmatched: 7. CDR3 nucleotide sequence: TGTGCCAGCAGCCCGGGACAGGGACGAGGCTACACCTTC. Translation: CASSPGQGRGYTF.